This is a list of T cell receptor beta chains from one sample in a study of control samples from healthy donors and cancer patients. Sequencing used immunoSEQ multiplex PCR; TCRdb keeps in-frame clones, though not all of them. The table lists around 55,000 clones, around 90% of them singletons. The sequenced sample was blood. The source is a man aged 50-59 years in good health. The CDR3 runs from the conserved cysteine through the conserved F or W. The D gene is left open where the match is weak. Only part of the rows carry a size: once, few, many, or a class if the clone is expanded.

D	V	size	J	CDR3	DNA
.	TRBV7-9	.	TRBJ2-5	CASSLGAYGRETQYF	TGTGCCAGCAGCTTAGGTGCCTACGGGCGAGAGACCCAGTACTTC
TRBD2	TRBV4-1	.	TRBJ2-7	CASSQEIFPGLASYEQYF	TGCGCCAGCAGCCAAGAAATTTTTCCGGGACTAGCGTCTTACGAGCAGTACTTC
.	TRBV10-1	.	TRBJ1-6	CASSTQGSPLHF	TGCGCCAGCAGTACTCAGGGTTCACCCCTCCACTTT
TRBD1	TRBV19	.	TRBJ2-7	CASSILGGQDYEQYF	TGTGCCAGTAGTATCTTAGGGGGACAGGACTACGAGCAGTACTTC
TRBD2	TRBV30	.	TRBJ2-1	CACPVLAGGDEQFF	TGTGCCTGCCCCGTTCTAGCGGGAGGCGATGAGCAGTTCTTC
TRBD1	TRBV28	.	TRBJ2-1	CASVPTRQGALSSYNEQFF	TGTGCCAGCGTCCCGACCCGCCAGGGGGCGTTGAGCTCCTACAATGAGCAGTTCTTC
TRBD1	TRBV5-1	once	TRBJ2-2	CASSTGTANTGELFF	TGCGCCAGCAGTACCGGGACAGCGAACACCGGGGAGCTGTTTTTT
.	TRBV30	.	TRBJ1-2	CAWKRPNYGYTF	TGTGCCTGGAAAAGACCGAACTATGGCTACACCTTC
.	TRBV7-9	.	TRBJ1-4	CASSFGQSTNEKLFF	TGTGCCAGCAGCTTCGGACAGTCAACTAATGAAAAACTGTTTTTT
.	TRBV27	.	TRBJ1-5	CASSLSVFQPQHF	TGTGCCAGCAGTTTATCAGTGTTCCAGCCCCAGCATTTT
.	TRBV4-3	.	TRBJ2-6	CASSQDGGAGANVLTF	TGCGCCAGCAGCCAAGATGGGGGTGCTGGGGCCAACGTCCTGACTTTC
.	TRBV7-2	.	TRBJ2-5	CASSSSLVWGETQYF	TGTGCCAGCAGCTCGTCTTTGGTATGGGGAGAGACCCAGTACTTC
.	TRBV18	.	TRBJ2-1	CASSFGSGNEQFF	TGTGCCAGCTCATTCGGGAGCGGGAATGAGCAGTTCTTC
TRBD2	TRBV9	.	TRBJ2-2	CASSVDLSGSFGTGELFF	TGTGCCAGCAGCGTAGACCTCAGCGGGAGTTTCGGGACCGGGGAGCTGTTTTTT
TRBD2	TRBV7-9	few	TRBJ2-3	CASSLDPSGSGVTQYF	TGTGCCAGCAGCTTAGATCCTAGCGGGAGCGGAGTTACGCAGTATTTT
TRBD1	TRBV6-5	.	TRBJ2-1	CASSSGAGGTYNEQFF	TGTGCCAGCAGTTCGGGGGCAGGGGGCACCTACAATGAGCAGTTCTTC
.	TRBV28	.	TRBJ2-3	CASSLPAEGDTQYF	TGTGCCAGCAGTTTGCCTGCGGAGGGGGATACGCAGTATTTT